This T cell receptor beta chain was profiled in a study of OX40 agonist ivuxolimab in advanced cancers. General study points: More expanded clones were seen, on average, in CD8+ T cells than in CD4+.

The cohort excluded patients with autoimmune disease history or systemic immunosuppression. Blood sampling took place at baseline, cycle 4 day 1, and cycle 7 day 1. Sequencing was performed with immunoSEQ multiplex PCR; in TCRdb, only in-frame clones are kept and a portion is missing. The table includes tens of thousands of clones, around four fifths detected once. Trimming left V 0 bases short and J 8 bases short, with 10 bases between. Germline loops: CDR1 MNHEY, CDR2 SMNVEV (reference sequence). CDR3 size: 13 residues. Turning to this clone: The target antigen is unknown.

Sequencing was performed on CD4+ or CD8+ T cells sorted from blood, taken in a trial of the OX40 agonist ivuxolimab. The J gene is TRBJ1-2, the V gene TRBV27; D is possibly TRBD1 (6 bases). The receptor was isolated from an adult with an advanced solid tumor such as melanoma, head and neck, liver or kidney cancer. The CDR3 bases are TGTGCCAGCAGTTTATCAACAGGGATCGGCTACACCTTC. This gives the protein CASSLSTGIGYTF.